The rows below give T cell receptor beta chains drawn from one sample of a study of cytomegalovirus exposure and HLA in healthy donors. Profiling relied on immunoSEQ multiplex PCR, and the TCRdb table lists in-frame clones only, not all of them. The sample has about 75,000 clones, about 85% seen once; the top ten hold less than 3%. Sample: PBMCs. The origin of the receptors is a man aged 25-45 years in good health and CMV-seronegative. Each CDR3 is given with its conserved first and last residue. Fields, in order: J gene, D gene, V gene, CDR3 protein. D genes are given only for firm matches.

j_call: TRBJ2-1; d_call: TRBD2; v_call: TRBV5-6; cdr3_aa: CASRRTSGSYNEQFF
j_call: TRBJ2-7; d_call: NA; v_call: TRBV6-1; cdr3_aa: CASSSLREQYF
j_call: TRBJ2-5; d_call: NA; v_call: TRBV7-6; cdr3_aa: CASNQDYRETQYF
j_call: TRBJ2-1; d_call: TRBD2; v_call: TRBV18; cdr3_aa: CASSLGLAANEQFF
j_call: TRBJ2-1; d_call: NA; v_call: TRBV5-6; cdr3_aa: CASSFLADNEQFF
j_call: TRBJ2-7; d_call: NA; v_call: TRBV7-8; cdr3_aa: CASSPMDSLNGISYEQYF
j_call: TRBJ2-2; d_call: TRBD2; v_call: TRBV10-3; cdr3_aa: CAISVSSGDTGELFF
j_call: TRBJ1-5; d_call: TRBD1; v_call: TRBV25-1; cdr3_aa: CASSGGTGNQPQHF
j_call: TRBJ1-5; d_call: NA; v_call: TRBV19; cdr3_aa: CASSIGGWDQPQHF
j_call: TRBJ1-6; d_call: TRBD1; v_call: TRBV19; cdr3_aa: CASSIRTGSNSPLHF
j_call: TRBJ2-2; d_call: TRBD1; v_call: TRBV9; cdr3_aa: CASSAGQGLGTGELFF
j_call: TRBJ1-5; d_call: TRBD1; v_call: TRBV2; cdr3_aa: CASRDRGGQPQHF
j_call: TRBJ2-2; d_call: TRBD1; v_call: TRBV6-5; cdr3_aa: CASTKTGWAGELFF
j_call: TRBJ1-5; d_call: TRBD1; v_call: TRBV7-2; cdr3_aa: CASGGQANNQPQHF
j_call: TRBJ1-2; d_call: TRBD1; v_call: TRBV5-6; cdr3_aa: CASSLFRGMVDYGYTF
j_call: TRBJ2-1; d_call: TRBD2; v_call: TRBV7-3; cdr3_aa: CASSLRLAGEEQFF
j_call: TRBJ1-2; d_call: NA; v_call: TRBV6-5; cdr3_aa: CASSPRGGAYGYTF
j_call: TRBJ2-5; d_call: TRBD2; v_call: TRBV5-1; cdr3_aa: CASSRTLAGEKETQYF
j_call: TRBJ1-5; d_call: NA; v_call: TRBV6-6; cdr3_aa: CASSPPGVGAGQPQHF
j_call: TRBJ1-1; d_call: TRBD1; v_call: TRBV2; cdr3_aa: CASSESMTGRNTEAFF
j_call: TRBJ2-3; d_call: TRBD1; v_call: TRBV19; cdr3_aa: CASNRGKSDTQYF
j_call: TRBJ2-7; d_call: NA; v_call: TRBV5-1; cdr3_aa: CASSLDGDYEQYF
j_call: TRBJ1-1; d_call: TRBD1; v_call: TRBV7-9; cdr3_aa: CASSLFAGGETEAFF
j_call: TRBJ2-5; d_call: TRBD1; v_call: TRBV2; cdr3_aa: CASNRGVTLETQYF
j_call: TRBJ1-3; d_call: TRBD1; v_call: TRBV5-1; cdr3_aa: CASSLGDSRNTIYF
j_call: TRBJ1-1; d_call: NA; v_call: TRBV29-1; cdr3_aa: CSAEGGGSEAFF
j_call: TRBJ1-1; d_call: NA; v_call: TRBV9; cdr3_aa: CASSVGTANTEAFF